These T cell receptor beta chains were read from a single sample in a study of T cells in Graves' hyperthyroidism and ophthalmopathy. TCRdb re-analysed the multiplex PCR reads in MiXCR, keeping a single row per CDR3 protein. The sample comprises around 55,000 distinct CDR3 sequences, approximately 48% of which are singletons, and roughly 9.7% rests with the top ten. The source material was blood. These TCRs come from a woman aged 50 to 60 with Graves' ophthalmopathy. Each CDR3 is given with its conserved first and last residue. Each record gives: V gene, clone size, D gene, J gene, CDR3 DNA, CDR3 protein. A D gene is named only where the DNA matches it firmly. A clone size is listed for some rows: how often the clone was seen (once, few, many), or a class if it is expanded.

>TRBV2|many|TRBD1|TRBJ2-6
TGTGCCAGCAGTTATAACCTAGGACAGGGACTCTCTGGGGCCAACGTCCTGACTTTC
CASSYNLGQGLSGANVLTF
>TRBV5-4|many|TRBD1|TRBJ2-2
TGTGCCAGCAGGACAGGACAGGCGAACACCGGGGAGCTGTTTTTT
CASRTGQANTGELFF
>TRBV19|NA|NA|TRBJ1-5
TGTGCCAGTAGTACATACACCTACAATGAGCCCCAGCATTTT
CASSTYTYNEPQHF
>TRBV9|many|NA|TRBJ2-1
TGTGCCAGCACCGGGCAGGGGGGATACAATGAGCAGTTCTTC
CASTGQGGYNEQFF
>TRBV27|NA|NA|TRBJ2-1
TGTGCCAGCAGTTTATCTCTGGCCCCCTACAATGAGCAGTTCTTC
CASSLSLAPYNEQFF
>TRBV29-1|many|NA|TRBJ2-3
TGCAGCGCCCCCACAGGGTTTAGCACAGATACGCAGTATTTT
CSAPTGFSTDTQYF
>TRBV19|NA|NA|TRBJ1-6
TGTGCCAGTAGTAATAGGGATTCACCCCTCCACTTT
CASSNRDSPLHF
>TRBV19|many|NA|TRBJ1-2
TGTGCCAGTAGTACGACAGACAGATACCTCAGCCGGGGCTACACCTTC
CASSTTDRYLSRGYTF
>TRBV7-6|NA|NA|TRBJ2-7
TGTGCCAGCAACAGAGGGGGTGGGCGGTACGAGCAGTACTTC
CASNRGGGRYEQYF
>TRBV5-6|NA|NA|TRBJ2-7
NA
CASSFYICSARSDFLEQYF
>TRBV9|NA|NA|TRBJ2-1
TGTGCCAGCAGCGTAGTCGGGGCTAGCTCCTACAATGAGCAGTTCTTC
CASSVVGASSYNEQFF
>TRBV10-3|many|NA|TRBJ2-5
TGTGCCATCAGTAAGCCGGGGGAAGAGACCCAGTACTTC
CAISKPGEETQYF
>TRBV19|NA|NA|TRBJ1-2
TGTGCCAGTAGTAGTGGCTACACCTTC
CASSSGYTF
>TRBV12-3/TRBV12-4|many|TRBD1|TRBJ1-2
TGTGCCAGCAGTTTCGGGACAGGGGCGGGAGGCTACACCTTC
CASSFGTGAGGYTF
>TRBV7-9|NA|TRBD2|TRBJ2-2
TGTGCCAGCAGCTTAGCCCCGGGACTAGCGAATGGCACCGGGGAGCTGTTTTTT
CASSLAPGLANGTGELFF
>TRBV20-1|NA|NA|TRBJ1-1
TGCAGTGCTAGAGCCTCTGACTGGGGGGCCACGGAAGCTTTCTTT
CSARASDWGATEAFF
>TRBV5-1|many|NA|TRBJ2-1
TGCGCCAGCAGCTTGACGGGGAACTCCTACAATGAGCAGTTCTTC
CASSLTGNSYNEQFF
>TRBV19|many|NA|TRBJ1-2
TGTGCCAGTAGTATCTCTCTATATGGCTACACCTTC
CASSISLYGYTF
>TRBV18|few|TRBD1|TRBJ2-7
TGTGCCAGCTCACCAGACGGGACAGGGGGCCTGATATACGAGCAGTACTTC
CASSPDGTGGLIYEQYF
>TRBV10-3|NA|TRBD2|TRBJ2-2
TGTGCCATCAGCAAGAGGACTAGCCGGACCGGGGAGCTGTTTTTT
CAISKRTSRTGELFF
>TRBV20-1|many|TRBD1|TRBJ1-4
TGCTCAACAGGGGCTAATGAAAAACTGTTTTTT
CSTGANEKLFF
>TRBV3-1|NA|NA|TRBJ1-1
TGTGCCAGCAGCCAAGCCTTTGCTGAAGCTTTCTTT
CASSQAFAEAFF
>TRBV2|many|TRBD1|TRBJ2-4
TGTGCCAGCAGATACACGGGACAGGAACTAGCCAAAAACATTCAGTACTTC
CASRYTGQELAKNIQYF
>TRBV12-3/TRBV12-4|many|NA|TRBJ2-7
TGTGCCAGCCGCCGGGACACCTCCTACGAGCAGTACTTC
CASRRDTSYEQYF
>TRBV30|many|TRBD1|TRBJ2-7
TGTGCCTGGAGTTCGGGACAGGCTTACGAGCAGTACTTC
CAWSSGQAYEQYF
>TRBV24-1|many|NA|TRBJ2-7
TGTGCCACCAGTGATTTTTCTTGTCGGGTATCCTACGAGCAGTACTTC
CATSDFSCRVSYEQYF
>TRBV9|many|TRBD1|TRBJ1-4
TGTGCCAGCAGCGCGACAGGGACCACTAATGAAAAACTGTTTTTT
CASSATGTTNEKLFF
>TRBV4-1|many|NA|TRBJ2-5
TGCGCCAGCAGCCAAGATGGTGGCCCGCGTCAAGAGACCCAGTACTTC
CASSQDGGPRQETQYF
>TRBV4-2|many|NA|TRBJ1-6
TGTGCCAGCAGCCTAGAAGGAACGAATTCACCCCTCCACTTT
CASSLEGTNSPLHF
>TRBV6-1|many|NA|TRBJ1-4
TGTGCCAGCGTGGGGCAGGACGAAAAACTGTTTTTT
CASVGQDEKLFF
>TRBV20-1|many|NA|TRBJ2-5
TGCAGTGCCGAGGGAAACGAAGAGACCCAGTACTTC
CSAEGNEETQYF
>TRBV20-1|NA|TRBD1|TRBJ1-6
TGCAGTGCTAGGACAGGGGGACTTGAGGCTTCACCCCTCCACTTT
CSARTGGLEASPLHF
>TRBV3-1|NA|NA|TRBJ2-3
TGTGCCAGCAGCCAAGCTTTATATACGCAGTATTTT
CASSQALYTQYF
>TRBV7-9|medium-sized|NA|TRBJ2-2
TGTGCCAGCCCGGGGGTCGGGGAGCTGTTTTTT
CASPGVGELFF
>TRBV20-1|NA|TRBD1|TRBJ1-1
TGCAGTGCTAGAGACTCCCAAACAGGGGGGGGGGTTTCGTTGGCTTTCTTT
CSARDSQTGGGVSLAFF
>TRBV19|NA|NA|TRBJ1-4
TGTGCCAGTAGTATCGGCGGAACGGGCAATGAAAAACTGTTTTTT
CASSIGGTGNEKLFF
>TRBV7-3|NA|TRBD1|TRBJ2-6
TGTGCCAGCAGTTTCGGGACAGGGTCGGTGAGCTCTGGGGCCAACGTCCTGACTTTC
CASSFGTGSVSSGANVLTF
>TRBV12-3/TRBV12-4|many|TRBD1|TRBJ1-2
TGTGCCAGCAGGGCGACGACAGGGGTCTATGGCTACACCTTC
CASRATTGVYGYTF
>TRBV20-1|once|TRBD2|TRBJ2-7
TGCAGTGCTTGCCGACTAGCGGCAGGGCCCGAGCAGTACTTC
CSACRLAAGPEQYF
>TRBV18|NA|NA|TRBJ2-6
TGTGCCAGCTCACCCCGACAGAACTCTGGGGCCAACGTCCTGACTTTC
CASSPRQNSGANVLTF
>TRBV5-1|many|NA|TRBJ2-1
TGCGCCAGCAGCTTTACCGACAGTTTTGGTTCCTACAATGAGCAGTTCTTC
CASSFTDSFGSYNEQFF
>TRBV4-3|once|TRBD1|TRBJ2-5
TGCGCCAGCAGCCCCGGAGGGACAGGGGGTGCAGAGACCCAGTACTTC
CASSPGGTGGAETQYF
>TRBV30|NA|NA|TRBJ2-1
TGTGCCTGGAGTGTGGGGGCGTACAATGAGCAGTTCTTC
CAWSVGAYNEQFF
>TRBV12-3/TRBV12-4|NA|NA|TRBJ1-1
TGTGCCAGCAGTTTAGGTGTAATGGATTGGGGCACTGAAGCTTTCTTT
CASSLGVMDWGTEAFF
>TRBV19|many|NA|TRBJ1-1
TGTGCCAGTAGTGGCGGCGGGGGAGGCACTGAAGCTTTCTTT
CASSGGGGGTEAFF
>TRBV28|few|TRBD1|TRBJ1-4
TGTGCCAGCAGTCGACAGGGGGCGCATCGGTTGGGTAATGAAAAACTGTTTTTT
CASSRQGAHRLGNEKLFF
>TRBV29-1|NA|TRBD2|TRBJ2-3
TGCAGCGTTCTAGCGGGGGGGCCAGCTGATACGCAGTATTTT
CSVLAGGPADTQYF
>TRBV10-2|NA|TRBD1|TRBJ2-3
TGCGCCAGCAGCCCCGGGACAGCCACAGATACGCAGTATTTT
CASSPGTATDTQYF
>TRBV5-1|many|TRBD1|TRBJ1-5
TGCGCCAGCAGCCCCGAGGGGGCAGGGAATCAGCCCCAGCATTTT
CASSPEGAGNQPQHF
>TRBV7-2|NA|NA|TRBJ2-5
TGTGCCAGCAGCTTAGATGTCAATCAGCCCCAGTACTTC
CASSLDVNQPQYF
>TRBV12-3/TRBV12-4|many|NA|TRBJ2-3
TGTGCCACTCTGGCAGATACGCAGTATTTT
CATLADTQYF
>TRBV9|once|TRBD2|TRBJ2-1
TGTGCCAGCAGCGTTCGTGGGCGGGGGGCTGGGGATGAGCAGTTCTTC
CASSVRGRGAGDEQFF
>TRBV30|NA|NA|TRBJ1-1
TGTGCCTGGAGTGTAGATGGGGGCACTGAAGCTTTCTTT
CAWSVDGGTEAFF
>TRBV6-5|many|TRBD1|TRBJ1-2
TGTGCCAGCAGTACAACCGGGACAGGAAACTATGGCTACACCTTC
CASSTTGTGNYGYTF
>TRBV7-2|many|TRBD1|TRBJ1-6
TGTGCCAGCAGCTTAGGAGGGGGCCCCTATAATTCACCCCTCCACTTT
CASSLGGGPYNSPLHF